The 3 T cell receptor beta chains below were found in one sample sequenced in a study of a mutant IDH1 vaccine in newly diagnosed glioma. Time point meaning: week 11, during vaccination. The vaccine gave 300 ug of a 20-mer mutant IDH1 peptide subcutaneously per dose. What these receptors recognize is not known. The data were produced by immunoSEQ multiplex PCR, yet TCRdb's version contains in-frame clones alone and is incomplete. The sample has under 150,000 clones; roughly nine tenths are singletons. The specimen was PBMCs, collected from a glioma patient whose treatment included an IDH1 peptide vaccine. Receptors originate from a woman in her forties or fifties with glioma.

This chain joins TRBV29-1 and TRBJ1-1, with D possibly TRBD1 on 5 matching bases. The germline gives CDR1 SQVTM, CDR2 ANQGSEA. The CDR3 is 15 amino acids. Trimming removed 4 bases at V and 0 bases at J, with 15 bases between. CDR3 in DNA: TGCAGCGTTGTCAGCCTAGGGACTTTGAACACTGAAGCTTTCTTT. It codes for CSVVSLGTLNTEAFF. Filled out from reference TRBV29-1 and TRBJ1-1, the complete variable domain reads SAVISQKPSRDICQRGTSLTIQCQVDSQVTMMFWYRQQPGQSLTLIATANQGSEATYESGFVIDKFPISRPNLTFSTLTVSNMSPEDSSIYLCSVVSLGTLNTEAFFGQGTRLTVV.

V usage is TRBV29-1 and J usage is TRBJ2-7; either TRBD1 or TRBD2 may fit D (5 bases each). The CDR3 spans 13 residues. Trimming took off 5 bases at V and 7 bases at J, with 18 bases between the two ends. Germline-derived CDR1 and CDR2 are SQVTM and ANQGSEA. The CDR3 protein is CSVTRWQGREQYF. The CDR3, as DNA: TGCAGCGTTACCCGTTGGCAGGGACGGGAGCAGTACTTC.

The chain has TRBV4-1 and TRBJ1-5; D may be TRBD1 (5 bases). CDR1 MGHRA and CDR2 YSYEKL come from the germline V gene. The CDR3 spans 16 residues. Between the trimmed V and J ends, which lost 1 base and 2 bases, there was a span of 12 bases. This CDR3 reads CASSQGGNGRNQPQHF. CDR3 bases: TGCGCCAGCAGCCAAGGGGGGAACGGTCGCAATCAGCCCCAGCATTTT.